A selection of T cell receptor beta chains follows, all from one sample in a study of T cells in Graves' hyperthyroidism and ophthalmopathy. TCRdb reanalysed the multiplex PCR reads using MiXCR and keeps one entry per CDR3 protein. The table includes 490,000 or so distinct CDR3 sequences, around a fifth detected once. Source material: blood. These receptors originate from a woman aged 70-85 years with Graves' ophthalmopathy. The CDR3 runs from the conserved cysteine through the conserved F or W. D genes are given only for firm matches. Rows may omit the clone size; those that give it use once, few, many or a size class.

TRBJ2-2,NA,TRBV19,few,CASSLGLGELFF,TGTGCCAGTAGTCTAGGTCTTGGGGAGCTGTTTTTT
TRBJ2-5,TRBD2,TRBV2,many,CASIHSARLAGVGETQYF,TGTGCCAGCATACATTCAGCCAGGCTAGCGGGAGTGGGAGAGACCCAGTACTTC
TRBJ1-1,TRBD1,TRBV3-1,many,CASSQAGGFMNTEAFF,TGTGCCAGCAGCCAAGCAGGGGGCTTTATGAACACTGAAGCTTTCTTT
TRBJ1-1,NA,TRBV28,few,CASPGVTGRNTEAFF,TGTGCCAGCCCTGGGGTTACGGGGAGAAACACTGAAGCTTTCTTT
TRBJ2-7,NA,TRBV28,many,CASSFGEGLVQYF,TGTGCCAGCAGTTTCGGAGAAGGGTTGGTGCAGTACTTC
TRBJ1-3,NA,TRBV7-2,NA,CASSLFLGNTIYF,TGTGCCAGCAGCTTATTTCTTGGAAACACCATATATTTT
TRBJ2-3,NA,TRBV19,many,CASSIGLAARGTQYF,TGTGCCAGTAGTATCGGTTTAGCGGCTCGCGGTACGCAGTATTTT
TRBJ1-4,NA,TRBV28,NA,CASRGFGAGEKLFF,TGTGCCAGCAGGGGATTCGGGGCTGGTGAAAAACTGTTTTTT
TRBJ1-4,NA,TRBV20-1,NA,CSAPSFTNEKLFF,TGCAGTGCCCCCAGTTTCACTAATGAAAAACTGTTTTTT
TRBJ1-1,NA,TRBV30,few,CAWSTSRPEAFF,TGTGCCTGGAGCACCAGTCGTCCTGAAGCTTTCTTT
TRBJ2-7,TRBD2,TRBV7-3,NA,CASSSGTSGGPYEQYF,TGTGCCAGCAGCTCCGGGACTAGCGGCGGCCCCTACGAGCAGTACTTC
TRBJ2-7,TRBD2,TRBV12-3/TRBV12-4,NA,CASSQGLAGLAELYEQYF,TGTGCCAGCAGTCAGGGTCTAGCGGGACTAGCGGAGTTATACGAGCAGTACTTC
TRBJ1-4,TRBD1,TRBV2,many,CASIWQGARGEKLFF,TGTGCCAGCATTTGGCAGGGGGCGCGAGGAGAAAAACTGTTTTTT
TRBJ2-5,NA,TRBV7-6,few,CASSLATGTQETQYF,TGTGCCAGCAGCTTAGCTACAGGGACCCAAGAGACCCAGTACTTC
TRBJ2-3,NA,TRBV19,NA,CASSKNTDTQYF,TGTGCCAGTAGCAAGAACACAGATACGCAGTATTTT
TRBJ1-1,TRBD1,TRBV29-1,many,CSGTDRADTEAFF,TGCAGCGGCACGGACAGGGCAGACACTGAAGCTTTCTTT
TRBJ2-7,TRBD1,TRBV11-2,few,CASSTGQGEAQQYF,TGTGCCAGCAGCACGGGACAGGGGGAGGCACAGCAGTACTTC
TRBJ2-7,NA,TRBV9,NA,CASSQHQVQGHEQYF,TGTGCCAGCAGCCAACACCAGGTCCAGGGCCACGAGCAGTACTTC
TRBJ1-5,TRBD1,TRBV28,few,CASRPDRGHQPQHF,TGTGCCAGCAGACCTGACAGGGGCCATCAGCCCCAGCATTTT
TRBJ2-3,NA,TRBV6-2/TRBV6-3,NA,CASSSKYSDTQYF,TGTGCCAGCAGTTCGAAGTACTCAGATACGCAGTATTTT
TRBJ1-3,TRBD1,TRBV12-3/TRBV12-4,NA,CASSLMDRRVVSGNTIYF,TGTGCCAGCAGTCTCATGGACAGGCGGGTGGTCTCTGGAAACACCATATATTTT
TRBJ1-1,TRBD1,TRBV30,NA,CAWRGTGGKAFF,TGTGCCTGGAGGGGGACAGGGGGCAAAGCTTTCTTT
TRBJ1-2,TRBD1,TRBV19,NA,CANPPGQDYGYTF,TGTGCCAACCCACCGGGACAGGACTATGGCTACACCTTC
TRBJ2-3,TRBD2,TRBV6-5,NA,CASSSKHRDYHADTQYF,TGTGCCAGCAGTTCAAAACACCGGGACTACCACGCAGATACGCAGTATTTT
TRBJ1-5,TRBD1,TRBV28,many,CASSRDRSNQPQHF,TGTGCCAGCAGCCGGGACAGGAGCAATCAGCCCCAGCATTTT
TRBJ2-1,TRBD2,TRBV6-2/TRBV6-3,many,CASSYWSSGSVVNEQFF,TGTGCCAGCAGTTACTGGTCTAGCGGGAGTGTGGTGAATGAGCAGTTCTTC